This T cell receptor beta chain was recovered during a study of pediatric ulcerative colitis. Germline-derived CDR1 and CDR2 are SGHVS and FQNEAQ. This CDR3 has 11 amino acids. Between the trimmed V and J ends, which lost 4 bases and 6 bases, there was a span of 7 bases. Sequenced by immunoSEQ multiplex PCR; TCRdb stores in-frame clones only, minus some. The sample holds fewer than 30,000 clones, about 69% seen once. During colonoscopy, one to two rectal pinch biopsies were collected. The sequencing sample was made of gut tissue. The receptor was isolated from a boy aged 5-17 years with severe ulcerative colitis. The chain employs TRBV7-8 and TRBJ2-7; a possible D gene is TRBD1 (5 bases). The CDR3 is CASSSQGEQYF. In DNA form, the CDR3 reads TGTGCCAGCAGCTCCCAGGGCGAGCAGTACTTC.